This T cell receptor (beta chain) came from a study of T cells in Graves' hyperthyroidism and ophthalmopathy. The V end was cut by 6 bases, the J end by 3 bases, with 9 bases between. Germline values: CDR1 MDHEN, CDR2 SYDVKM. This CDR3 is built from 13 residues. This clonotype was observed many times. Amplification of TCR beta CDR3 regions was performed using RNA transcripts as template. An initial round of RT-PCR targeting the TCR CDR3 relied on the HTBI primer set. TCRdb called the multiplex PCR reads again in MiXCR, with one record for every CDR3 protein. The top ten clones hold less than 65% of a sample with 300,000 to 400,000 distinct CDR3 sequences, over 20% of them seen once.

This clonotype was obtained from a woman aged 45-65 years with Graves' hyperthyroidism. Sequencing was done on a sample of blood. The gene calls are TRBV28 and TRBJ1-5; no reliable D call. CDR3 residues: CASSQADNQPQHF. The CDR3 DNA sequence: TGTGCCAGCAGCCAGGCAGACAATCAGCCCCAGCATTTT.